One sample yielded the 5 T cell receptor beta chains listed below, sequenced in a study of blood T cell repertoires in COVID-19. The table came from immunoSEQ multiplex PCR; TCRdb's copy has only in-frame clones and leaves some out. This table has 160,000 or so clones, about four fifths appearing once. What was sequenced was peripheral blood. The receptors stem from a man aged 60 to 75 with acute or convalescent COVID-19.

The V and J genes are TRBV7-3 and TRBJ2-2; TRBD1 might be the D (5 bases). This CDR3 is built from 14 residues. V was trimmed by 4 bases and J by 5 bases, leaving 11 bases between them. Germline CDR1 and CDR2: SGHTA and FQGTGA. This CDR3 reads CASSSTVGTGELFF. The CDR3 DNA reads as TGTGCCAGCAGCTCGACAGTAGGGACCGGGGAGCTGTTTTTT. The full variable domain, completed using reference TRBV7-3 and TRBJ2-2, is GAGVSQTPSNKVTEKGKYVELRCDPISGHTALYWYRQSLGQGPEFLIYFQGTGAADDSGLPNDRFFAVRPEGSVSTLKIQRTERGDSAVYLCASSSTVGTGELFFGEGSRLTVL.

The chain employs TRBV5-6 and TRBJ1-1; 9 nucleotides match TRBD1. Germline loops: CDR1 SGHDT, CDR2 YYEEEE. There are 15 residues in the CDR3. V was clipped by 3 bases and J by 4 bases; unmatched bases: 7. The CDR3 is CASSYLQGARTEAFF. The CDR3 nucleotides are TGTGCCAGCAGCTACTTACAGGGGGCGCGCACTGAAGCTTTCTTT.

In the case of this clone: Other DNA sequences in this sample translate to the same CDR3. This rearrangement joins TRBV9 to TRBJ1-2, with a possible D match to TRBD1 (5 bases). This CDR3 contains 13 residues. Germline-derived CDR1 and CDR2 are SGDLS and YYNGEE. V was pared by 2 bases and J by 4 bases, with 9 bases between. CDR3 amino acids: CASSVGGSYGYTF. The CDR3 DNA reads TGTGCCAGCAGCGTGGGGGGGAGCTATGGCTACACCTTC.

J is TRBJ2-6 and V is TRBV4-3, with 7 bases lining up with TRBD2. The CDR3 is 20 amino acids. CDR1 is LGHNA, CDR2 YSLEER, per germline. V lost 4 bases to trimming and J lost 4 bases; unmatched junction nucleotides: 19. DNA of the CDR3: TGCGCCAGCAGCCTCTACCCAAGCGGGGCCCAAGCTCCCGGGGCCAACGTCCTGACTTTC. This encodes CASSLYPSGAQAPGANVLTF.

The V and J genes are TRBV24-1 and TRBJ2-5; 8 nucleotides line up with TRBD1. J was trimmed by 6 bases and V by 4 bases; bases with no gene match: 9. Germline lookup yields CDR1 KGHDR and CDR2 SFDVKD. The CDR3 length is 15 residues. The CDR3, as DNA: TGTGCCACCAGTGACGCCCGACAGGGGAGGCAGACCCAGTACTTC. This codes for CATSDARQGRQTQYF.